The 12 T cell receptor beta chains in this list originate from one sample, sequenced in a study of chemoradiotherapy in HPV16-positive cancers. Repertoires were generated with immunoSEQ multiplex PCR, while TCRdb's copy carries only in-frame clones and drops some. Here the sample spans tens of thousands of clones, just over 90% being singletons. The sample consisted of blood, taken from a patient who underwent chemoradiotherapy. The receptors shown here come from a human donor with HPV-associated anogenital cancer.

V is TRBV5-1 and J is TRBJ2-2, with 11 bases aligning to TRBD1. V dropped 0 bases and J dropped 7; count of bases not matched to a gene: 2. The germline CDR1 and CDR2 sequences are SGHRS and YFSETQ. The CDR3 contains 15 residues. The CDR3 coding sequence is TGCGCCAGCAGCTTGGGGACAGGGGGCAACGGGGAGCTGTTTTTT. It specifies CASSLGTGGNGELFF.

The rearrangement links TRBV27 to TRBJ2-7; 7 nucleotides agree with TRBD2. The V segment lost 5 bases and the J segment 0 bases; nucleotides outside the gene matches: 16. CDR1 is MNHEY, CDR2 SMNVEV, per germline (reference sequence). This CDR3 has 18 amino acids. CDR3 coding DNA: TGTGCCAGCAGTCCCCGCGTGCTTAGCGGGCTTAACTCCTACGAGCAGTACTTC. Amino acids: CASSPRVLSGLNSYEQYF.

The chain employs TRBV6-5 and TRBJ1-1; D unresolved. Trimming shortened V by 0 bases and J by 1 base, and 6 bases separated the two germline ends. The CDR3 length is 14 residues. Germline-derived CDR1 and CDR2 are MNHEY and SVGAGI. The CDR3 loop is CASSYSGGNTEAFF. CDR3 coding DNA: TGTGCCAGCAGTTACTCTGGCGGGAACACTGAAGCTTTCTTT.

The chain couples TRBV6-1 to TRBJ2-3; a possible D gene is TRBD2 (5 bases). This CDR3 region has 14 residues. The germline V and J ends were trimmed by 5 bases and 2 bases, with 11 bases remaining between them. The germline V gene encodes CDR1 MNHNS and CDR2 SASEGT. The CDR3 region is CASSRRELTDTQYF. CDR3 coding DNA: TGTGCCAGCAGTCGTCGGGAACTCACAGATACGCAGTATTTT.

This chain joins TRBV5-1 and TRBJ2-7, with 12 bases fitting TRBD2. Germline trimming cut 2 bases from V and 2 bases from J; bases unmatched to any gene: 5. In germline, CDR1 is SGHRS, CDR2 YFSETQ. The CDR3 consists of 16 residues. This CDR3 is CASSFSLAGGTYEQYF. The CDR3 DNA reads TGCGCCAGCAGCTTTTCACTAGCGGGGGGAACCTACGAGCAGTACTTC.

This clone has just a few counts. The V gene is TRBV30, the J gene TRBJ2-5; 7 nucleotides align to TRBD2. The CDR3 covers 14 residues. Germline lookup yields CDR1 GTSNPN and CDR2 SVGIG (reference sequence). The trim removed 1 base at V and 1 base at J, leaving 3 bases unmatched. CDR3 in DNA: TGTGCCTGGAGTGGGGACTATTCCCAAGAGACCCAGTACTTC. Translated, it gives CAWSGDYSQETQYF.

The CDR3 reads CASSPPNTEAFF. CDR3 nucleotides: TGTGCCAGCAGCCCCCCGAACACTGAAGCTTTCTTT. This chain connects TRBV5-4 to TRBJ1-1, with D unclear. Trimming pared 4 bases from V and 1 base from J, leaving 5 bases between. CDR3 length: 12 amino acids. CDR1 SGHNT and CDR2 YYREEE come from the germline V gene (reference sequence). Drawing the rest from reference TRBV5-4 and TRBJ1-1, the complete variable domain is ETGVTQSPTHLIKTRGQQVTLRCSSQSGHNTVSWYQQALGQGPQFIFQYYREEENGRGNFPPRFSGLQFPNYSSELNVNALELDDSALYLCASSPPNTEAFFGQGTRLTVV.

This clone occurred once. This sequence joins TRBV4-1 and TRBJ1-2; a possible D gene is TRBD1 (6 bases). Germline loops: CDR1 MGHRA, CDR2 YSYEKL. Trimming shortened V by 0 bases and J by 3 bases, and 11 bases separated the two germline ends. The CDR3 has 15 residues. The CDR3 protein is CASSQDPGADYGYTF. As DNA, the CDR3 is TGCGCCAGCAGCCAAGATCCGGGGGCGGACTATGGCTACACCTTC.

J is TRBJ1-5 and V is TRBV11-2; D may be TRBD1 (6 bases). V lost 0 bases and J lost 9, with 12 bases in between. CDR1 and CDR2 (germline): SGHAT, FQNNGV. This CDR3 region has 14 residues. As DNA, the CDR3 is TGTGCCAGCAGCTTAGATCAGGGGTACGGGCCCCAGCATTTT. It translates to CASSLDQGYGPQHF.

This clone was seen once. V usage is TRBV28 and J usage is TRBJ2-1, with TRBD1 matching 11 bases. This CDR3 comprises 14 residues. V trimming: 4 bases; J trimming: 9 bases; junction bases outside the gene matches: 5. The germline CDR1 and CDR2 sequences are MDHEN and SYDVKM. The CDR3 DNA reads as TGTGCCAGCAGTTCGGACAGGGGGCGGAGTGAGCAGTTCTTC. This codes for CASSSDRGRSEQFF. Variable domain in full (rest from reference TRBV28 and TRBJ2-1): DVKVTQSSRYLVKRTGEKVFLECVQDMDHENMFWYRQDPGLGLRLIYFSYDVKMKEKGDIPEGYSVSREKKERFSLILESASTNQTSMYLCASSSDRGRSEQFFGPGTRLTVL.

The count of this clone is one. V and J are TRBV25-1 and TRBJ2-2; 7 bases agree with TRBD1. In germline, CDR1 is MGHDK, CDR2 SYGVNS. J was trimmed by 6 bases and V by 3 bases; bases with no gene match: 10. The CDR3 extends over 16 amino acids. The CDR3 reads CASSDLTGSFPGELFF. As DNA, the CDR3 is TGTGCCAGCAGTGACTTGACAGGGTCGTTTCCCGGGGAGCTGTTTTTT.

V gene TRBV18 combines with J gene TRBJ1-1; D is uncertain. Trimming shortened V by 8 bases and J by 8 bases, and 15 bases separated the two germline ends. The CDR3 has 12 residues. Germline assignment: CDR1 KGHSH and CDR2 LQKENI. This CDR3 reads CASALLGGEAFF. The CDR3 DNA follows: TGTGCCAGCGCACTACTGGGAGGGGAAGCTTTCTTT.